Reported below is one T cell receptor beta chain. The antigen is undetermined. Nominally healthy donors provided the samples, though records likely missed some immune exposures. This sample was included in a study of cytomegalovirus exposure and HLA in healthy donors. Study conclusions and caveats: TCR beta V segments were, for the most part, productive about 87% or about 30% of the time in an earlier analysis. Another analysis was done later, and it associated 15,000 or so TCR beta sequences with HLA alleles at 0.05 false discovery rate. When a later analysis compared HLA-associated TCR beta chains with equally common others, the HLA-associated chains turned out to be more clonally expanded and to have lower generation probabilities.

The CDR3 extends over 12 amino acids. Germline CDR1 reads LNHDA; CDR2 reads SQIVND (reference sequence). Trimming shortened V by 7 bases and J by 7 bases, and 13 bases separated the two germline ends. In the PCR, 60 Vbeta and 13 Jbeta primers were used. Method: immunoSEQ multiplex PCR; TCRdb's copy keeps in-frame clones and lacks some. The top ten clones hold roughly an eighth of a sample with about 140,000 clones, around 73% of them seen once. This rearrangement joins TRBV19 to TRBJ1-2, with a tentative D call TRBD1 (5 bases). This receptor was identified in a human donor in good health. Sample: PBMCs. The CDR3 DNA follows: TGTGCCAGTAATAGGGGCGTTAGTGGCTACACCTTC. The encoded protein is CASNRGVSGYTF.